A selection of T cell receptor beta chains follows, all from one sample in a study of blood T cell repertoires in COVID-19. This table comes from immunoSEQ multiplex PCR, and its TCRdb copy is limited to in-frame clones, with some not included. The table lists roughly 110,000 clones, less than 90% of them singletons. Source material: peripheral blood. These receptors all stem from a human donor in a cohort sampled during active COVID-19. The CDR3 runs from the conserved cysteine through the conserved F or W. The D gene is left open where the match is weak. Rows give clone size only sometimes, using once, few, many, or a class for an expanded clone.

CASSPGTGREKLFF TGCGCCAGCAGCCCCGGGACAGGGCGTGAAAAACTGTTTTTT TRBV5-1 . TRBD1 TRBJ1-4
CATRTDSARASPLHF TGTGCCACCAGAACCGACAGTGCTCGGGCTTCACCCCTCCACTTT TRBV28 . . TRBJ1-6
CASTAGNSPLHF TGTGCCAGCACGGCGGGGAATTCACCCCTCCACTTT TRBV6-5 . . TRBJ1-6
CASSPTLAGAGTGELFF TGTGCCAGCAGCCCGACTCTAGCGGGGGCCGGCACCGGGGAGCTGTTTTTT TRBV7-3 . TRBD2 TRBJ2-2
CASSQDTESDSYNEQFF TGTGCCAGCAGCCAAGATACCGAGAGTGATTCCTACAATGAGCAGTTCTTC TRBV3-1/TRBV3-2 once . TRBJ2-1
CASSHRLDSLNTEAFF TGTGCCAGCAGCCATAGATTGGACAGCCTGAACACTGAAGCTTTCTTT TRBV3-1/TRBV3-2 . . TRBJ1-1
CASSSGGLAGKETQYF TGTGCCAGCAGCTCAGGGGGACTAGCGGGAAAAGAGACCCAGTACTTC TRBV5-4 . TRBD2 TRBJ2-5
CASSQESRSWETQYF TGCGCCAGCAGCCAAGAAAGCAGGTCCTGGGAGACCCAGTACTTC TRBV4-3 . . TRBJ2-5
CASSGDSSWEQYF TGCGCCAGCAGTGGGGACAGTTCCTGGGAGCAGTACTTC TRBV5-1 . TRBD1 TRBJ2-7
CASSTTTGGTDTQYF TGTGCCAGCAGCACGACAACAGGGGGCACCGATACGCAGTATTTT TRBV7-3 once TRBD1 TRBJ2-3
CASSPFTENTEAFF TGTGCCAGCTCACCGTTTACAGAGAACACTGAAGCTTTCTTT TRBV18 . . TRBJ1-1
CAINPGQGHEQFF TGTGCCATCAACCCGGGACAGGGACATGAGCAGTTCTTC TRBV10-3 . TRBD1 TRBJ2-1
CASSPNRGRTEAFF TGTGCCAGCAGCCCGAACAGGGGGCGGACTGAAGCTTTCTTT TRBV11-1 . TRBD1 TRBJ1-1
CASSRVPESNQPQHF TGTGCCAGCAGTCGTGTCCCGGAGAGCAATCAGCCCCAGCATTTT TRBV27 . . TRBJ1-5
CASSPTGDNEQFF TGTGCCAGCAGCCCAACAGGGGACAATGAGCAGTTCTTC TRBV12-3/TRBV12-4 . TRBD1 TRBJ2-1
CASSAEHYNEQFF TGTGCCAGCAGTGCCGAACATTACAATGAGCAGTTCTTC TRBV2 . . TRBJ2-1
CASTSPHIVDTQYF TGTGCCAGCACCTCCCCCCACATCGTAGATACGCAGTATTTT TRBV28 few . TRBJ2-3
CASSLDGTGSYEQYF TGTGCCAGCAGCTTAGATGGTACAGGATCCTACGAGCAGTACTTC TRBV11-2 . . TRBJ2-7
CASGQGVETGELFF TGTGCCAGCGGACAGGGGGTGGAAACCGGGGAGCTGTTTTTT TRBV13 . TRBD1 TRBJ2-2
CASSEAGTGVEKLFF TGTGCCAGCAGTGAAGCAGGGACAGGGGTTGAAAAACTGTTTTTT TRBV25-1 once TRBD1 TRBJ1-4
CASSPGGGAYGYTF TGTGCCAGCAGCCCCGGAGGGGGGGCCTATGGCTACACCTTC TRBV7-3 . . TRBJ1-2
CASSWGLAGGTDTQYF TGTGCCAGCAGTTGGGGACTAGCGGGAGGGACAGATACGCAGTATTTT TRBV6-5 . TRBD2 TRBJ2-3
CSVDRGTNTGELFF TGCAGCGTTGATAGGGGAACCAACACCGGGGAGCTGTTTTTT TRBV29-1 . . TRBJ2-2
CASSLEGQGFINEQFF TGCGCCAGCAGCTTGGAGGGGCAGGGTTTTATCAATGAGCAGTTCTTC TRBV5-1 . . TRBJ2-1
CAIAGTGGSVANVLTF TGTGCCATCGCGGGGACAGGGGGCAGTGTGGCCAACGTCCTGACTTTC TRBV10-3 . TRBD1 TRBJ2-6
CSVDASGETQYF TGCAGCGTTGATGCTAGCGGAGAGACCCAGTACTTC TRBV29-1 . TRBD2 TRBJ2-5
CASRWGGQSYSGNTIYF TGTGCCAGCAGATGGGGTGGACAGAGCTACTCTGGAAACACCATATATTTT TRBV28 few . TRBJ1-3
CARRTSGSYEQYF TGTGCCAGGAGGACTAGCGGTTCCTACGAGCAGTACTTC TRBV2 . TRBD2 TRBJ2-7
CASSPRSGVRTDTQYF TGTGCCAGCAGCCCTCGCTCGGGAGTACGCACAGATACGCAGTATTTT TRBV3-1/TRBV3-2 . . TRBJ2-3
CASSEALRLAGGPGELFF TGTGCCAGCAGTGAAGCGCTTCGACTAGCGGGAGGGCCCGGGGAGCTGTTTTTT TRBV6-1 . TRBD2 TRBJ2-2
CASSLGGNEQFF TGCGCCAGCAGCTTGGGAGGGAATGAGCAGTTCTTC TRBV5-1 . . TRBJ2-1
CASSVADRGYFQSNYGYTF TGTGCCAGCAGCGTAGCGGACAGGGGTTACTTTCAATCTAACTATGGCTACACCTTC TRBV9 . TRBD1 TRBJ1-2
CATSGGGRARNEQFF TGTGCCACCAGTGGAGGCGGGAGGGCCAGGAATGAGCAGTTCTTC TRBV24-1 . TRBD2 TRBJ2-1
CASSYRHGGDTQYF TGTGCCAGCAGTTACCGTCACGGGGGAGATACGCAGTATTTT TRBV6-2/TRBV6-3 . . TRBJ2-3
CASSFTGQKPEAFF TGTGCCAGCAGCTTCACTGGACAGAAACCTGAAGCTTTCTTT TRBV7-8 . . TRBJ1-1
CASSQESLGSAQETQYF TGCGCCAGCAGCCAAGAAAGTTTGGGTAGCGCACAAGAGACCCAGTACTTC TRBV4-1 . . TRBJ2-5
CASSYNWGTDSNQPQHF TGTGCCAGCAGTTACAATTGGGGGACAGATAGCAATCAGCCCCAGCATTTT TRBV6-2/TRBV6-3 . TRBD1 TRBJ1-5
CASSLVSGGAEAFF TGTGCCAGCAGCTTGGTGTCGGGGGGCGCTGAAGCTTTCTTT TRBV7-9 . . TRBJ1-1
CASSLGAGNGYTF TGTGCCAGCAGCTTGGGTGCAGGGAATGGCTACACCTTC TRBV5-6 . . TRBJ1-2
CSVIGDRAYGYTF TGCAGCGTGATCGGGGACAGGGCCTATGGCTACACCTTC TRBV29-1 . TRBD1 TRBJ1-2
CASSLQAFNQPQHF TGTGCCAGCAGCTTGCAGGCGTTCAATCAGCCCCAGCATTTT TRBV7-2 . . TRBJ1-5
CASSPRTAGGYEQYF TGTGCCAGCAGTCCACGGACAGCGGGAGGATACGAGCAGTACTTC TRBV27 . TRBD2 TRBJ2-7
CASSVIAGGPVNEQFF TGTGCCAGCAGCGTAATAGCGGGAGGGCCGGTCAATGAGCAGTTCTTC TRBV7-7 . TRBD2 TRBJ2-1
CASSYQSTDTQYF TGTGCCAGCAGCTATCAGAGCACAGATACGCAGTATTTT TRBV7-8 few . TRBJ2-3
CASSPLAGAAEQYF TGTGCCAGCAGCCCCTTAGCGGGAGCGGCCGAGCAGTACTTC TRBV11-2 . TRBD2 TRBJ2-7
CASSKDPTAPYGYTF TGTGCCAGCAGCAAAGATCCGACAGCACCCTATGGCTACACCTTC TRBV21-1 . . TRBJ1-2
CASSEMQAGANVLTF TGTGCCAGCAGCGAGATGCAGGCTGGGGCCAACGTCCTGACTTTC TRBV6-5 . . TRBJ2-6
CASSLLAVPGLGRRRVLYF TGTGCCAGCAGCCTTTTAGCGGTACCGGGACTAGGGAGGCGGAGGGTTCTGTACTTC TRBV5-4 . TRBD2 TRBJ2-4